This TCR beta chain was identified during a study of T-cell reconstitution after alpha-beta-depleted transplantation in children. This clonotype has at least ten counts. The CDR3 sequence is 13 residues long. The V gene lost 0 bases and the J gene lost 4 bases, with 7 bases spanning the gap. CDR1 and CDR2 from the germline V gene are SGHRS and YFSETQ. Unique molecular identifiers tagged the TCRbeta library. Each CDR3 protein gets one entry after TCRdb re-called the PCR reads with MiXCR. The table shows around 240,000 distinct CDR3 sequences, with approximately 9.9% occurring only once. Sequencing used PBMCs from the stem cell graft donor, obtained from the stem cell graft. This receptor was obtained from a human donor who donated a stem cell graft to a child with SCID. This chain connects TRBV5-1 to TRBJ1-1; D is ambiguous. CDR3 sequence: CASSLEEATEAFF. The CDR3 region has the DNA TGCGCCAGCAGCTTGGAGGAGGCCACTGAAGCTTTCTTT.